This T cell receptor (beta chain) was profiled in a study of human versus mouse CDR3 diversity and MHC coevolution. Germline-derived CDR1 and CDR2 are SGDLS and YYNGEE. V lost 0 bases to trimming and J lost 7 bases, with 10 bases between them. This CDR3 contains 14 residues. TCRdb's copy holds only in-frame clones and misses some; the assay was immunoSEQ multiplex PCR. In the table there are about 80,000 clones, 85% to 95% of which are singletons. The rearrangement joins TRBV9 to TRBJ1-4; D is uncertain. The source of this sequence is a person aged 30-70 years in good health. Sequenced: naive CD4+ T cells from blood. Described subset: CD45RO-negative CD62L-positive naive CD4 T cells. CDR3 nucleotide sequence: TGTGCCAGCAGCGTAGGAGGGAGGAGTGAAAAACTGTTTTTT. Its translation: CASSVGGRSEKLFF.